Given below is one T cell receptor (beta chain) in context. The source of the sample is a study of radiotherapy plus CTLA-4 blockade in lung cancer. Some clones are missing from TCRdb's copy, which holds only in-frame ones; the method was immunoSEQ multiplex PCR. In the table there are 55,000 or so clones, about 80% of which are singletons. Germline V CDR1 and CDR2: LGHNA, YSLEER. Trimming left V 0 bases short and J 10 bases short, with 16 bases between. This CDR3 spans 16 amino acids. The V gene is TRBV4-3, the J gene TRBJ1-6; tentative D call: TRBD1 (5 bases). The source of this sequence is a human donor with non-small cell lung cancer whose response to radiotherapy plus ipilimumab could not be evaluated. Here the sequenced sample was peripheral blood, taken from a patient treated with radiotherapy plus ipilimumab. The CDR3 sequence is CASSQDNRPGRSPLHF. The CDR3 region has the DNA TGCGCCAGCAGCCAAGACAACAGGCCCGGGCGGTCACCCCTCCACTTT.